The T cell receptor (beta chain) described here comes from a study of shared clonotypes between healthy human individuals. CD45RO-negative cells were positively selected for CCR7, leaving out terminally differentiated effector memory CD45RA+ cells. Donors, without exception, were Caucasian adults residing in Nashville, Tennessee. The CDR3 spans 16 residues. Per the germline V gene, CDR1 is SGHTS and CDR2 is YDEGEE. Trimming cost V 0 bases and J 0 bases, with 12 bases left between them. The data were produced by immunoSEQ multiplex PCR, yet TCRdb's version contains in-frame clones alone and is incomplete. The sample shows 630,000 or so clones, 98% of them seen only once.

This rearrangement joins TRBV5-8 to TRBJ1-1; D call uncertain. This clonotype was obtained from a man aged 30 to 45 in good health. Sequencing was carried out using naive CD8+ T cells sorted from blood. CDR3 amino acids: CASSLASSLMNTEAFF. In nucleotides, the CDR3 is TGTGCCAGCAGCTTGGCTAGCAGCCTCATGAACACTGAAGCTTTCTTT.